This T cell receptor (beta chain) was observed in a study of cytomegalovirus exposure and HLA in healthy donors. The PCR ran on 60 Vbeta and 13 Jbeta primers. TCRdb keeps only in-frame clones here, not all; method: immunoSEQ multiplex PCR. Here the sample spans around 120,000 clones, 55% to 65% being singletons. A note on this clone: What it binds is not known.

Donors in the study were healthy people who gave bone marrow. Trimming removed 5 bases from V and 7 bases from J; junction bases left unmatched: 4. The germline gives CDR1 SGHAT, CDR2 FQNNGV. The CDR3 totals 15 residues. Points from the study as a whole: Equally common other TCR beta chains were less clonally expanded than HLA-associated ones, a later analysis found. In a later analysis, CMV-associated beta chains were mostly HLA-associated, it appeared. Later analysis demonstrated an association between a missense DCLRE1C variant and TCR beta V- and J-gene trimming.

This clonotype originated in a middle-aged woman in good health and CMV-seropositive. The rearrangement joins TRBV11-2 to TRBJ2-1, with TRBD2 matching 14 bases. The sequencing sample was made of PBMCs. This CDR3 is CASSPGLAGANEQFF. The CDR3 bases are TGTGCCAGCAGCCCGGGACTAGCGGGAGCAAATGAGCAGTTCTTC. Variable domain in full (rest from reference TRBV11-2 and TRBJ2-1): EAGVAQSPRYKIIEKRQSVAFWCNPISGHATLYWYQQILGQGPKLLIQFQNNGVVDDSQLPKDRFSAERLKGVDSTLKIQPAKLEDSAVYLCASSPGLAGANEQFFGPGTRLTVL.